This T cell receptor (beta chain) was retrieved from a study of blood T cell repertoires in COVID-19. Authors' data handling: Amplification of reference gene primers provided the estimated nucleated cell counts. The data were produced by immunoSEQ multiplex PCR, yet TCRdb's version contains in-frame clones alone and is incomplete. V and J calls and clone size are as listed in that table; D and trimming were resolved from the DNA. The table shows 190,000 or so clones, with 80% to 90% occurring only once. In its sample, this clone was seen once. This CDR3 is built from 12 residues. Trimming stripped 1 base from V and 9 bases from J, with 9 bases between.

Sequenced input: peripheral blood. The chain combines TRBV12-3 or TRBV12-4 with TRBJ1-1; D is possibly TRBD1 (6 bases). This clonotype was sampled from a woman under 30 who had recovered from COVID-19. CDR3 DNA sequence: TGTGCCAGCAGTTTAGGCGACAGGCAAGCTTTCTTT. It codes for CASSLGDRQAFF.